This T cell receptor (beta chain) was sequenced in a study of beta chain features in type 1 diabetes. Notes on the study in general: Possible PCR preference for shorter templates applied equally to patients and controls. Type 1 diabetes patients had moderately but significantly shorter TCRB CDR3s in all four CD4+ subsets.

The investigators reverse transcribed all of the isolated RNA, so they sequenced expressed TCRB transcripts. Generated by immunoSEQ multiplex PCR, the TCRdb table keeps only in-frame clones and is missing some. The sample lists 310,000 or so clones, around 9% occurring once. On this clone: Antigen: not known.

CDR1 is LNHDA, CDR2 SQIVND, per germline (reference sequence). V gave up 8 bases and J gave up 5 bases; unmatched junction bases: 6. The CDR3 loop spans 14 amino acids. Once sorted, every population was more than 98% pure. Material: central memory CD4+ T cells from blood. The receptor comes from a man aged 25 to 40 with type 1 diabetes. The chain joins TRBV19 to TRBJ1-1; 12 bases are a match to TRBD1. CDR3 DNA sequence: TGTGCCAGTGGGACAGGGGGCGCGAGGACTGAAGCTTTCTTT. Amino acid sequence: CASGTGGARTEAFF.